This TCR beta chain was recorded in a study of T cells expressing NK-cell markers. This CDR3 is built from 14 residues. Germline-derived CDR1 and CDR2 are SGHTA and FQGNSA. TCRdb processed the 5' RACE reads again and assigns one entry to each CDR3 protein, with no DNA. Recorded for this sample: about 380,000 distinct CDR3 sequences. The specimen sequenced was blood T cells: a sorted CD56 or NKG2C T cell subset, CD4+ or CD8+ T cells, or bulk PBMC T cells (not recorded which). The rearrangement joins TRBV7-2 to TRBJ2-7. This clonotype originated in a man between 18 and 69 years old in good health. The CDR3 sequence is CASIEDISSYEQYF.